Below are 3 T cell receptor beta chains sequenced from a single sample in a study of blood T cell repertoires in COVID-19. The assay was immunoSEQ multiplex PCR, and TCRdb's table has in-frame clones only and misses some. In the table there are 450,000 to 500,000 clones, approximately 85% of which are singletons. Sequenced: peripheral blood. The source is a human donor in a cohort sampled during active COVID-19.

The rearrangement joins TRBV7-3 to TRBJ2-2; 10 nucleotides align to TRBD1. Germline V gene data show CDR1 as SGHTA and CDR2 as FQGTGA. The V gene end was trimmed by 4 bases and the J gene end by 7 bases; junction bases not matched to a gene: 9. There are 16 residues in the CDR3. The CDR3 spells CASSSSRDRGGGELFF. CDR3 nucleotides: TGTGCCAGCAGCTCCAGTCGGGACAGGGGCGGCGGGGAGCTGTTTTTT.

The CDR3 coding sequence is TGCACCAGCAGACAAGATGTATGGGACTTGTTACTAGCCAAAAACATTCAGTACTTC. It translates to CTSRQDVWDLLLAKNIQYF. The chain carries TRBV1 and TRBJ2-4; TRBD2, as called in the table, went unchecked against the DNA. TRBV1 is assigned pseudogene status. The length of the CDR3 is 19 residues.

The genes are TRBV7-2 and TRBJ1-1; the match to TRBD1 covers 9 bases. The CDR3 extends over 15 amino acids. V shed 8 bases and J 0 bases; nucleotides not matched to a gene: 7. Germline-derived CDR1 and CDR2 are SGHTA and FQGNSA. CDR3 amino acids: CASRTGVYVNTEAFF. CDR3 DNA: TGTGCCAGCCGGACAGGGGTGTATGTGAACACTGAAGCTTTCTTT.